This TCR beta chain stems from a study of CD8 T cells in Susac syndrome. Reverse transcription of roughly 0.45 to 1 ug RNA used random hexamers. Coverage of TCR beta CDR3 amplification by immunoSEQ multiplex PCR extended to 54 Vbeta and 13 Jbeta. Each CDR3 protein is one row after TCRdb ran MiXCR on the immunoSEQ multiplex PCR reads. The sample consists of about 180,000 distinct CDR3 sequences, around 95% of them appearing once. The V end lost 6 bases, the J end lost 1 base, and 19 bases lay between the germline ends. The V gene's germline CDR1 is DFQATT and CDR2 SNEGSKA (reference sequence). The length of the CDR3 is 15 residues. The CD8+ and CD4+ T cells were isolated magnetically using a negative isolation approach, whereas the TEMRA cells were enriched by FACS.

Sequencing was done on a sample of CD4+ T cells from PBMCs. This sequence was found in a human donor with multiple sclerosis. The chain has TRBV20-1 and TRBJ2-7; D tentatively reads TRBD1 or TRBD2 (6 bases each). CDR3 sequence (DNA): TGCAGTGCGTCGAGGGGGGAGTTTCTTTCCTACGAGCAGTACTTC. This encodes CSASRGEFLSYEQYF.